The entry below describes one T cell receptor beta chain. No antigen is known for it. No base quality information exists; no much larger clone differs at one position. Another Seattle source contributed samples from volunteer blood donors who had recovered from COVID-19. Collaborating institutions collected whole blood in K2EDTA tubes following their own protocols. For TCRbeta analysis, collaborator samples were shipped as frozen whole blood, as isolated PBMCs, or as DNA extracted from either sample type. TCRbeta CDR3 regions were amplified from genomic DNA using the immunoSEQ Assay, a bias-controlled multiplex PCR. In the original analysis: The number of nucleated cells in each sample was estimated by amplification of reference gene primers within the assay. To quantify the absolute abundance of each unique TCRbeta CDR3 rearrangement, sequence reads were collapsed and filtered. For each sample, productive Simpson clonality was calculated as the square root of Simpson's diversity index over productive rearrangements. Held by TCRdb, this immuneACCESS table contains in-frame sequences only and omits some clones. Under half of the omission traces to an unresolved V gene where checked; the cause of the rest is unknown. The V and J calls and clone size are taken from that table; D and trimming were inferred from the DNA. This sample gives roughly 330,000 clones in total; around 92% of them show up just once. About 6% of the sample belongs to the ten largest clones.

For CDR1 and CDR2, the germline V gene (reference sequence) lists LNHNV and YYDKDF. The CDR3 spans 16 residues, from the cysteine through the phenylalanine. The retained sequence is limited to the CDR3, 48 bases, with the frame set at the first base. The V and J ends are trimmed by 0 bases and 5 bases, leaving 14 bases between them. This entry is derived from a study of blood T cell repertoires in COVID-19 (TCRdb year 2020). In terms of the full investigation: Collaborator samples came from the United States, Italy and Spain and covered acute and convalescent phases of COVID-19. The samples were drawn from two sources: the first 160 participants of the ongoing ImmuneRACE study, and 1,254 subjects contributed by 6 global collaborators. Where available, HLA class I and class II types were obtained from metadata supplied by the sample provider rather than from assay-based typing. Subjects who had been exposed to COVID-19, were actively infected with it, or had recovered from it provided the deeply sampled blood TCRbeta repertoires that made up the dataset. The material from the prospective study consisted of cDNA or gDNA derived from T cells, B-cell-depleted T cells, or PBMCs. A de-identified subject ID, COVID-19 status, age in years and sex were almost always included in the sample metadata. The repertoires were made available in a free public database intended to serve as a resource for research on the immune response to SARS-CoV-2. What the authors observed across the whole study: Clinical and demographic metadata were provided uncurated, with the amount varying by source and participant.

Sequences were obtained from peripheral blood. The receptor's source is a man younger than 30 who had recovered from COVID-19. This receptor chain uses TRBV15 and TRBJ1-3; the D gene is not confidently resolved. In nucleotide form, the sequence is TGTGCCACCAGCAGAGAGATAAGCACAGCAAGAAACACCATATATTTT. Translated, this is CATSREISTARNTIYF.